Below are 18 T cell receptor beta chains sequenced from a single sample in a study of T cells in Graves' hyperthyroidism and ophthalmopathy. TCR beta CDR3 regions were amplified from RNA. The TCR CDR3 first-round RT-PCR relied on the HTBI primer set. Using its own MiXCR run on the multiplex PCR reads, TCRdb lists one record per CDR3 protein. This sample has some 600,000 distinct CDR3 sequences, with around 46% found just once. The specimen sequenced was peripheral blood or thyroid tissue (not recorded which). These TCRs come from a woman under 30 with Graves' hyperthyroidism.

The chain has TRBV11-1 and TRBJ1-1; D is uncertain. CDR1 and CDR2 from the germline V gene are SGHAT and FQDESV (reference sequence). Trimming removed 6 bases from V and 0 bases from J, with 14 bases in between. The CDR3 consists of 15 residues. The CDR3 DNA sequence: TGTGCCAGCAGTTACGGCTTCGGACTGAACACTGAAGCTTTCTTT. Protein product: CASSYGFGLNTEAFF. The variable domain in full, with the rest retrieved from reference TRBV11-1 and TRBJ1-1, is EAEVAQSPRYKITEKSQAVAFWCDPISGHATLYWYRQILGQGPELLVQFQDESVVDDSQLPKDRFSAERLKGVDSTLKIQPAELGDSAMYLCASSYGFGLNTEAFFGQGTRLTVV.

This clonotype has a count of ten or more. The CDR3 is CSAQASGRAVTQYF. CDR3 in DNA: TGCAGTGCGCAGGCTAGCGGGAGGGCCGTGACCCAGTACTTC. The rearrangement joins TRBV20-1 to TRBJ2-5; TRBD2 matches at 12 bases. There are 14 residues in the CDR3. The ends lost 6 bases at V and 7 bases at J; junction bases unmatched: 9. From germline, CDR1 is DFQATT and CDR2 SNEGSKA (reference sequence).

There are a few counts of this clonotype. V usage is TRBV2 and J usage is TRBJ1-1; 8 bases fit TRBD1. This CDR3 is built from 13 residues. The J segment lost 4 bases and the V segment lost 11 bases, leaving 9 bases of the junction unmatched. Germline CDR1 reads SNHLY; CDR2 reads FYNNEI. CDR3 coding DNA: TGTGCCGGCACGACAGGGGTGAGCACTGAAGCTTTCTTT. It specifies CAGTTGVSTEAFF.

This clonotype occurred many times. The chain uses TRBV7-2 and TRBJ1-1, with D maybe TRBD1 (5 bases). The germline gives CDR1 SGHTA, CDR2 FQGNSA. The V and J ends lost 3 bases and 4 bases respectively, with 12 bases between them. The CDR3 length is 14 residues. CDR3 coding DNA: TGTGCCAGCAGCTTGACGGGGGAGGGCACTGAAGCTTTCTTT. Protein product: CASSLTGEGTEAFF.

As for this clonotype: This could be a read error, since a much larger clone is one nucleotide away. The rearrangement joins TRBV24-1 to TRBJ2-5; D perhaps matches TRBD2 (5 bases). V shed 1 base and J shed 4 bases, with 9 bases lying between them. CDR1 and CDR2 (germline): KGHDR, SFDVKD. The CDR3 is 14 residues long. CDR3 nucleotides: TGTGCCACCAGTGATTTAGGGAGACGAGAGACCCAGTACTTC. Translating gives CATSDLGRRETQYF.

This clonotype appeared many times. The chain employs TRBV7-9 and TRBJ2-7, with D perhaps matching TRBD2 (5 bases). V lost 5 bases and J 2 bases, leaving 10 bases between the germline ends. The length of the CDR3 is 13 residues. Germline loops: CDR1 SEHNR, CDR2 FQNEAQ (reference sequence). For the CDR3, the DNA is TGTGCCAGCAGCAAGGACTCTACCTACGAGCAGTACTTC. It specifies CASSKDSTYEQYF. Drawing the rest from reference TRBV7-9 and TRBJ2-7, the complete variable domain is DTGVSQNPRHKITKRGQNVTFRCDPISEHNRLYWYRQTLGQGPEFLTYFQNEAQLEKSRLLSDRFSAERPKGSFSTLEIQRTEQGDSAMYLCASSKDSTYEQYFGPGTRLTVT.

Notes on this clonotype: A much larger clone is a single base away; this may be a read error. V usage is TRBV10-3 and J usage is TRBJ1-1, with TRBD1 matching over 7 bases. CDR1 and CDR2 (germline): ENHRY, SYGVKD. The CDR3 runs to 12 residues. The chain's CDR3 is CAIQGGRTGAFF. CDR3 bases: TGTGCCATCCAAGGGGGCCGGACTGGAGCTTTCTTT.

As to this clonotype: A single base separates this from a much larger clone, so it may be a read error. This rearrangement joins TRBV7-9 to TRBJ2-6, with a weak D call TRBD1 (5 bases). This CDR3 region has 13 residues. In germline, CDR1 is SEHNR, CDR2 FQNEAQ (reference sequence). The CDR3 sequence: CASSDKGANALTF. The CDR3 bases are TGTGCCAGCAGCGATAAAGGGGCCAACGCCCTGACTTTC.

The CDR3 protein is CASSLLPGRQYF. The CDR3 DNA sequence: TGTGCCAGCAGTTTATTACCAGGGAGGCAGTACTTC. This sequence joins TRBV6-5 and TRBJ2-7; tentatively, D is TRBD1 or TRBD2 (5 bases each). Germline V gene lookup returns CDR1 MNHEY and CDR2 SVGAGI. The CDR3 is made up of 12 amino acids. The V end lost 4 bases, the J end lost 9 bases, and 13 bases lay between the germline ends.

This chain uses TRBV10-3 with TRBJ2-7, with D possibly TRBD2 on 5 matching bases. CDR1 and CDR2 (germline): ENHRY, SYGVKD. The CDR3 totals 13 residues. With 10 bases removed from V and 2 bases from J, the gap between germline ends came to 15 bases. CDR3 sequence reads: CASTDGDPYEQYF. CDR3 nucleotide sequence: TGTGCCAGCACCGACGGGGATCCCTACGAGCAGTACTTC.

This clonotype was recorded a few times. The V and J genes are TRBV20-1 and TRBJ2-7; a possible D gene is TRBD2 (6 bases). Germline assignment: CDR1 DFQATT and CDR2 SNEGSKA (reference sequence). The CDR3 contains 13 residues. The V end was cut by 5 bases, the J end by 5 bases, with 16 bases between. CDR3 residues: CSAASARDDEQYF. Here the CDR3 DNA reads TGCAGTGCTGCTAGCGCCCGCGACGACGAGCAGTACTTC.

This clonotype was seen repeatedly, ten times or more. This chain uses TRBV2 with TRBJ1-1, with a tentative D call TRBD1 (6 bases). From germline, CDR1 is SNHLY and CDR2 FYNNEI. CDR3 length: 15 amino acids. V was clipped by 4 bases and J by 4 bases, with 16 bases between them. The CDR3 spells CASSGITGGRTEAFF. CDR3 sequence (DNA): TGTGCCAGCAGTGGCATTACGGGGGGGCGCACTGAAGCTTTCTTT.

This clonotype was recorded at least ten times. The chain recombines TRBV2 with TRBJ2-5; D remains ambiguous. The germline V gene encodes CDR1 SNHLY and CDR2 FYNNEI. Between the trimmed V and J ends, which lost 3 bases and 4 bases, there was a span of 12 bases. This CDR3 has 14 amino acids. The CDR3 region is CASSDRVDGETQYF. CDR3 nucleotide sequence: TGTGCCAGCAGTGATCGGGTGGACGGAGAGACCCAGTACTTC.

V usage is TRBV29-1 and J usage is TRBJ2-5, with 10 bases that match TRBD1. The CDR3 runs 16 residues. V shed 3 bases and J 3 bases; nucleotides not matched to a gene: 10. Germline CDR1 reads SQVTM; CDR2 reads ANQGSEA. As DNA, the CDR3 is TGCAGCGTTGAGAGTGGGCCCGGGACAGGGGAAGAGACCCAGTACTTC. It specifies CSVESGPGTGEETQYF.

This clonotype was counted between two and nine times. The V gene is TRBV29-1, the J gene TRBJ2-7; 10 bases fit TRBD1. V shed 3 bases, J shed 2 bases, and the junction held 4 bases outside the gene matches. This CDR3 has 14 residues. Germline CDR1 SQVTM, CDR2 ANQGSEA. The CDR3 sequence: CSVDSGQGAYEQYF. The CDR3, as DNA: TGCAGCGTTGATAGCGGACAGGGGGCCTACGAGCAGTACTTC.

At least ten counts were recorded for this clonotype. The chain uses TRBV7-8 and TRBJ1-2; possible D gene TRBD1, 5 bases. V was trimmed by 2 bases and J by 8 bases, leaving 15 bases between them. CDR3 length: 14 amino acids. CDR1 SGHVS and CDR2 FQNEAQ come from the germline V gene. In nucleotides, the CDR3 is TGTGCCAGCAGCTTATTTGAGGGGTCCAAAGGCTACACCTTC. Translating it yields CASSLFEGSKGYTF. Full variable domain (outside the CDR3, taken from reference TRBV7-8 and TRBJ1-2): GAGVSQSPRYKVAKRGQDVALRCDPISGHVSLFWYQQALGQGPEFLTYFQNEAQLDKSGLPSDRFFAERPEGSVSTLKIQRTQQEDSAVYLCASSLFEGSKGYTFGSGTRLTVV.

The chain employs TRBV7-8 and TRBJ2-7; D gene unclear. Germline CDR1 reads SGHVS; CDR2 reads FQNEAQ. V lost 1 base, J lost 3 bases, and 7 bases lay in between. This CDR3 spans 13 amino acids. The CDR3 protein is CASSLVTVYEQYF. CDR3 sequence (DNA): TGTGCCAGCAGCTTAGTTACTGTCTACGAGCAGTACTTC.

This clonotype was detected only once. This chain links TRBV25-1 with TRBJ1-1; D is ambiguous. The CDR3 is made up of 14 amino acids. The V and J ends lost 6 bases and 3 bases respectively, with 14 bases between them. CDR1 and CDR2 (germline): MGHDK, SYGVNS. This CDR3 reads CASRAQIRDTEAFF. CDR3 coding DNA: TGTGCCAGCAGGGCCCAGATTCGCGACACTGAAGCTTTCTTT.